The 24 T cell receptor beta chains below were found in one sample sequenced in a study of blood T cell repertoires in COVID-19. Sequenced by immunoSEQ multiplex PCR; TCRdb stores in-frame clones only, minus some. The sample has 330,000 or so clones; about 87% are singletons. The sample taken for sequencing was PBMCs or T cells enriched from blood (not recorded which). All receptors derive from a man under 40 who had recovered from COVID-19.

V and J are TRBV4-1 and TRBJ1-2; D not resolved. Trimming took 0 bases from V and 5 from J, leaving 13 bases between them. Germline values: CDR1 MGHRA, CDR2 YSYEKL. The CDR3 is 15 amino acids. CDR3: CASSQDGTGRYGYTF. The DNA of the CDR3 is TGCGCCAGCAGCCAAGATGGTACGGGAAGGTATGGCTACACCTTC.

This chain joins TRBV5-1 and TRBJ2-3; weak D call: TRBD2 (6 bases). Germline loops: CDR1 SGHRS, CDR2 YFSETQ. The V and J ends lost 2 bases and 0 bases respectively, with 16 bases between them. This CDR3 has 17 residues. The DNA for the CDR3 is TGCGCCAGCAGCTTCCAGGGTGGGGGGTTTAGCACAGATACGCAGTATTTT. Translated: CASSFQGGGFSTDTQYF.

This sequence joins TRBV3-1 (or the pseudogene TRBV3-2) and TRBJ2-1; a weak D match, TRBD1 (6 bases). The CDR3 contains 14 residues. Per germline, CDR1 LGHDT and CDR2 YNNKEL (reference sequence). V was trimmed by 7 bases and J by 6 bases, leaving 16 bases between them. DNA of the CDR3: TGTGCCAGCACACAAACAGGGCTTAGCAATGAGCAGTTCTTC. Its translation: CASTQTGLSNEQFF.

The chain employs TRBV6-5 and TRBJ1-3; 9 positions match TRBD1. The CDR3 consists of 14 residues. The ends lost 7 bases at V and 5 bases at J; junction bases unmatched: 6. Germline lookup yields CDR1 MNHEY and CDR2 SVGAGI. For the CDR3, the DNA is TGTGCCAGCACACCGGGACAGGGCAGAAACACCATATATTTT. Residues: CASTPGQGRNTIYF.

The chain links TRBV6-1 to TRBJ2-6, with D perhaps matching TRBD2 (5 bases). V was clipped by 4 bases and J by 2 bases, with 12 bases between them. Germline CDR1 is MNHNS and CDR2 is SASEGT. The CDR3 length is 16 residues. CDR3 DNA: TGTGCCAGCAGTGCCCTCCGGGGTACTGGGGCCAACGTCCTGACTTTC. Translated: CASSALRGTGANVLTF.

This chain uses TRBV28 with TRBJ1-2; D is perhaps TRBD1 (6 bases). The germline V and J ends were trimmed by 5 bases and 2 bases, with 18 bases remaining between them. The CDR3 spans 16 residues. The germline CDR1 and CDR2 sequences are MDHEN and SYDVKM. CDR3 in DNA: TGTGCCAGCAGTCCCAATGGAGGGGGGGTAAACTATGGCTACACCTTC. Its protein product is CASSPNGGGVNYGYTF.

This chain uses TRBV28 with TRBJ2-2, with 8 positions matching TRBD2. Germline lookup yields CDR1 MDHEN and CDR2 SYDVKM. The CDR3 is 16 residues long. V trimming: 6 bases; J trimming: 4 bases; junction bases outside the gene matches: 10. The CDR3 nucleotides are TGTGCCAGCAGCCTCGCGCGGGGGGTCCGCACCGGGGAGCTGTTTTTT. Protein: CASSLARGVRTGELFF.

The chain joins TRBV20-1 to TRBJ1-3; TRBD1 matches at 9 bases. The CDR3 is 16 residues long. The germline CDR1 and CDR2 sequences are DFQATT and SNEGSKA (reference sequence). V shed 3 bases and J 4 bases; nucleotides not matched to a gene: 10. The CDR3 loop is CSASSRSGQGGNTIYF. The CDR3 bases are TGCAGTGCTAGTTCAAGGTCCGGACAGGGGGGAAACACCATATATTTT.

As DNA, the CDR3 is TGTGCCAGCAGCTTAGTAGCGATGGGACAGGGGATCTATGGCTACACCTTC. This translates into CASSLVAMGQGIYGYTF. This chain joins TRBV7-8 and TRBJ1-2; 10 nucleotides align to TRBD1. From germline, CDR1 is SGHVS and CDR2 FQNEAQ. The V gene end was trimmed by 1 base and the J gene end by 4 bases; junction bases not matched to a gene: 9. CDR3 length: 17 residues.

The chain employs TRBV5-1 and TRBJ1-1; 7 nucleotides agree with TRBD1. The CDR3 contains 14 residues. Trimming removed 4 bases from V and 1 base from J; junction bases left unmatched: 4. Looked up from germline, CDR1 is SGHRS and CDR2 is YFSETQ. The CDR3 loop is CASSLRTGNTEAFF. CDR3 bases: TGCGCCAGCAGCCTCCGGACAGGGAACACTGAAGCTTTCTTT.

The chain is built from TRBV5-1 and TRBJ1-2; 10 bases match TRBD1. CDR1 SGHRS and CDR2 YFSETQ come from the germline V gene. The trim removed 4 bases at V and 4 bases at J, leaving 7 bases unmatched. The CDR3 has 15 amino acids. The DNA of the CDR3 is TGCGCCAGCAGCCTAGGACAGGGGGTAGGCTATGGCTACACCTTC. This translates into CASSLGQGVGYGYTF.

V and J are TRBV6-4 and TRBJ2-2; 7 nucleotides match TRBD1. Germline CDR1 reads MRHNA; CDR2 reads SNTAGT. V shed 4 bases, J shed 6 bases, and the junction held 5 bases outside the gene matches. This CDR3 comprises 14 residues. The CDR3 region is CASSVIRGSGELFF. DNA for the CDR3: TGTGCCAGCAGTGTTATCAGGGGGTCCGGGGAGCTGTTTTTT.

This clone was counted only a few times. CDR3 sequence: CASSGGGNSPLHF. Written as DNA, the CDR3 is TGTGCCAGCAGTGGCGGGGGTAATTCACCCCTCCACTTT. The chain links TRBV12-3 or TRBV12-4 to TRBJ1-6; perhaps TRBD1 as D (5 bases). The CDR3 has 13 amino acids. Trimming pared 5 bases from V and 6 bases from J, leaving 8 bases between.

The chain combines TRBV2 with TRBJ1-3; D perhaps matches TRBD1 (5 bases). The germline V and J ends were trimmed by 3 bases and 0 bases, with 6 bases remaining between them. The CDR3 spans 14 residues. CDR1 and CDR2 from the germline V gene are SNHLY and FYNNEI. The CDR3 spells CASSEGGSGNTIYF. The CDR3, as DNA: TGTGCCAGCAGTGAGGGGGGCTCTGGAAACACCATATATTTT. Looking up the rest from reference TRBV2 and TRBJ1-3 gives the full variable domain: EPEVTQTPSHQVTQMGQEVILRCVPISNHLYFYWYRQILGQKVEFLVSFYNNEISEKSEIFDDQFSVERPDGSNFTLKIRSTKLEDSAMYFCASSEGGSGNTIYFGEGSWLTVV.

This rearrangement joins TRBV29-1 to TRBJ1-2; D is perhaps TRBD1 (6 bases). CDR3 size: 13 residues. Deletions cut 4 bases from V and 11 bases from J, with 20 bases between. Germline V gene lookup returns CDR1 SQVTM and CDR2 ANQGSEA. For the CDR3, the DNA is TGCAGCGTTGGGTCAGGGGACGGTATTGGATACACCTTC. Encoded protein: CSVGSGDGIGYTF.

As regards this clone: Additional DNA sequences in this sample encode the identical CDR3. The CDR3 loop is CASGTGGYEQYF. Here the CDR3 DNA reads TGTGCCAGCGGTACAGGGGGGTACGAGCAGTACTTC. This chain links TRBV6-5 with TRBJ2-7; 8 bases map to TRBD1. The germline V gene encodes CDR1 MNHEY and CDR2 SVGAGI. CDR3 length: 12 amino acids. Unmatched junction bases numbered 4, after V lost 8 bases and J lost 4 bases.

The chain joins TRBV7-8 to TRBJ2-3; TRBD2 agrees at 13 bases. V gave up 4 bases and J gave up 2 bases; unmatched junction bases: 3. CDR1 and CDR2 (germline): SGHVS, FQNEAQ. The CDR3 covers 16 residues. For the CDR3, the DNA is TGTGCCAGCAGCTACGGACTAGCGGGGGCCACAGATACGCAGTATTTT. Residues: CASSYGLAGATDTQYF.

V and J are TRBV11-2 and TRBJ2-7; no definite D call. The germline V gene has CDR1 SGHAT and CDR2 FQNNGV. This CDR3 comprises 13 residues. V shed 2 bases and J shed 5 bases, with 10 bases lying between them. The CDR3 sequence: CASSLTAGHEQYF. The CDR3 bases are TGTGCCAGCAGCTTAACGGCAGGCCACGAGCAGTACTTC.

CDR3 amino acids: CASGTGRWWYF. The CDR3 region has the DNA TGTGCCAGCGGGACAGGGCGGTGGTGGTACTTC. This rearrangement joins TRBV28 to TRBJ2-7, with 9 bases matching TRBD1. The germline V gene encodes CDR1 MDHEN and CDR2 SYDVKM. The J segment lost 12 bases and the V segment lost 8 bases, leaving 8 bases of the junction unmatched. This CDR3 contains 11 residues. Together with reference TRBV28 and TRBJ2-7, the CDR3 gives the full variable domain: DVKVTQSSRYLVKRTGEKVFLECVQDMDHENMFWYRQDPGLGLRLIYFSYDVKMKEKGDIPEGYSVSREKKERFSLILESASTNQTSMYLCASGTGRWWYFGPGTRLTVT.

The chain is built from TRBV24-1 and TRBJ2-5; TRBD1 matches 8 bases. This CDR3 comprises 16 residues. The germline V gene encodes CDR1 KGHDR and CDR2 SFDVKD. Trimming at V came to 5 bases and at J to 5 bases, leaving 12 bases not matched to a gene. CDR3 coding DNA: TGTGCCACCAGTGGGTGGGCAGGGGGCGTGGGGGAGACCCAGTACTTC. Its translation is CATSGWAGGVGETQYF.

This clone was detected once. The rearrangement joins TRBV2 to TRBJ1-1; the D gene is possibly TRBD1 (5 bases). Germline V gene data show CDR1 as SNHLY and CDR2 as FYNNEI. The germline V and J ends were trimmed by 6 bases and 2 bases, with 10 bases remaining between them. The CDR3 length is 13 residues. CDR3 DNA sequence: TGTGCCAGCAGAGCGCAGGGTAACACTGAAGCTTTCTTT. Translation gives CASRAQGNTEAFF.

This clone was seen a handful of times. The V and J genes are TRBV21-1 and TRBJ1-2; the table assigns TRBD1, which was not confirmed against the DNA. TRBV21-1 is tagged as a pseudogene. The CDR3 has 13 residues. The DNA for the CDR3 is TGTGCCAGCGACGGACAGGGCGGCTATGGCTACACCTTC. Translated, it gives CASDGQGGYGYTF.

The V and J genes are TRBV3-1 (or the pseudogene TRBV3-2) and TRBJ2-5, with 12 bases identical to TRBD2. CDR3 length equals 15 residues. Looked up from germline, CDR1 is LGHDT and CDR2 is YNNKEL (reference sequence). Germline trimming cut 6 bases from V and 5 bases from J; bases unmatched to any gene: 7. The DNA for the CDR3 is TGTGCCAGCAGAACTAGCGGGGGGTTTTTCGAGACCCAGTACTTC. Its translation: CASRTSGGFFETQYF.

This chain joins TRBV10-3 and TRBJ1-4; a weak D match, TRBD1 (6 bases). CDR3 length: 14 residues. Germline CDR1 reads ENHRY; CDR2 reads SYGVKD. V shed 2 bases and J shed 6 bases, with 10 bases lying between them. CDR3 in DNA: TGTGCCATCAGTGAGGCCGGACAGTATGAAAAACTGTTTTTT. This translates into CAISEAGQYEKLFF.